What follows are 27 T cell receptor beta chains derived from one specimen sequenced in a study of T cells in Graves' hyperthyroidism and ophthalmopathy. Amplification yielded TCR beta CDR3 regions, with RNA transcripts as the source. First-round RT-PCR of the TCR CDR3 relied on the HTBI primer set. A single record per CDR3 protein comes from TCRdb applying MiXCR to the multiplex PCR reads. The table shows roughly 500,000 distinct CDR3 sequences, with around 22% occurring only once. Sequenced sample: blood. These receptors all stem from a woman in her thirties with Graves' ophthalmopathy.

This clonotype came up many times. This rearrangement joins TRBV12-3 or TRBV12-4 to TRBJ1-1; D is undetermined. Deletions cut 3 bases from V and 1 base from J, with 9 bases between. This CDR3 has 14 amino acids. The CDR3 loop is CASSFGAANTEAFF. The CDR3 bases are TGTGCCAGCAGTTTTGGAGCGGCGAACACTGAAGCTTTCTTT.

This clonotype was observed many times. This chain uses TRBV28 with TRBJ1-1; possible D gene TRBD1, 5 bases. The germline gives CDR1 MDHEN, CDR2 SYDVKM. V gave up 3 bases and J gave up 3 bases, with 14 bases separating them. The CDR3 consists of 15 residues. The CDR3 protein is CASSFSEGRDTEAFF. The DNA for the CDR3 is TGTGCCAGCAGTTTTTCTGAGGGGCGGGACACTGAAGCTTTCTTT.

This clonotype appeared many times. The rearrangement links TRBV19 to TRBJ2-6, with 9 bases that match TRBD1. This CDR3 comprises 16 residues. V dropped 7 bases and J dropped 1; count of bases not matched to a gene: 5. Germline V gene lookup returns CDR1 LNHDA and CDR2 SQIVND (reference sequence). The CDR3 DNA sequence: TGTGCCAGTAATGACAGGGGGAGGTCTGGGGCCAACGTCCTGACTTTC. Translation gives CASNDRGRSGANVLTF.

Many counts were recorded for this clonotype. This chain joins TRBV5-1 and TRBJ1-5; a possible D gene is TRBD1 (6 bases). V lost 6 bases and J lost 2, with 18 bases in between. This CDR3 has 16 residues. Germline V gives CDR1 SGHRS, CDR2 YFSETQ. CDR3 sequence (DNA): TGCGCCAGCACGGCAGGGGCGACCTGGGGCAATCAGCCCCAGCATTTT. Its protein is CASTAGATWGNQPQHF. The whole variable domain, filled in from reference TRBV5-1 and TRBJ1-5, reads KAGVTQTPRYLIKTRGQQVTLSCSPISGHRSVSWYQQTPGQGLQFLFEYFSETQRNKGNFPGRFSGRQFSNSRSEMNVSTLELGDSALYLCASTAGATWGNQPQHFGDGTRLSIL.

This chain joins TRBV2 and TRBJ1-1, with TRBD1 matching over 10 bases. CDR1 and CDR2 from the germline V gene are SNHLY and FYNNEI. J gave up 2 bases and V 2 bases, and 17 bases lay outside the gene matches. The CDR3 sequence is 20 residues long. CDR3 sequence: CASSEFPLSGQGMINTEAFF. The CDR3 nucleotides read TGTGCCAGCAGTGAATTTCCGTTGTCGGGACAGGGGATGATCAACACTGAAGCTTTCTTT.

The table lists this clonotype with many counts. The chain links TRBV7-9 to TRBJ1-2, with D possibly TRBD1 on 5 matching bases. Trimming cost V 5 bases and J 8 bases, with 21 bases left between them. The CDR3 has 15 residues. Per the germline V gene, CDR1 is SEHNR and CDR2 is FQNEAQ (reference sequence). The CDR3 reads CASSAIGDPWGGYTF. DNA of the CDR3: TGTGCCAGCAGCGCAATCGGGGACCCCTGGGGGGGCTACACCTTC.

This clonotype was seen repeatedly, ten times or more. The chain recombines TRBV12-3 or TRBV12-4 with TRBJ1-5, with D uncertain. The ends were cut back, 5 bases at V and 5 bases at J, with 10 bases in the middle. The CDR3 is 13 residues long. CDR3: CASSGGIDQPQHF. CDR3 sequence (DNA): TGTGCCAGCAGTGGAGGTATTGATCAGCCCCAGCATTTT.

At least ten counts were recorded for this clonotype. The V gene is TRBV5-5, the J gene TRBJ2-7; 11 nucleotides align to TRBD2. The CDR3 sequence is 16 residues long. Germline values: CDR1 SGHKS, CDR2 YYEKEE (reference sequence). With V trimmed by 3 bases and J by 2 bases, 7 bases remained unmatched. CDR3 protein: CASSSSTGLAAYEQYF. CDR3 coding DNA: TGTGCCAGCAGCTCATCAACGGGACTAGCGGCCTACGAGCAGTACTTC.

This clonotype has a count of ten or more. The chain has TRBV4-2 and TRBJ2-7; D ambiguous. This CDR3 has 14 residues. Trimming removed 0 bases from V and 0 bases from J, with 6 bases in between. CDR1 LGHNA and CDR2 YNFKEQ come from the germline V gene. This CDR3 is CASSQDRSSYEQYF. The CDR3 DNA follows: TGTGCCAGCAGCCAAGACAGGAGCTCCTACGAGCAGTACTTC.

The rearrangement uses TRBV28 and TRBJ2-5; 7 nucleotides match TRBD2. Germline CDR1 is MDHEN and CDR2 is SYDVKM. V was pared by 6 bases and J by 1 base, with 11 bases of the junction left unmatched. There are 16 residues in the CDR3. The CDR3 is CASRIRLASTQETQYF. The CDR3 coding sequence is TGTGCCAGCAGGATAAGACTAGCCTCGACCCAAGAGACCCAGTACTTC.

In its sample, this clonotype was seen a few times. The genes are TRBV25-1 and TRBJ2-2, with 9 bases aligning to TRBD1. Germline CDR1 reads MGHDK; CDR2 reads SYGVNS. Trimming cost V 4 bases and J 4 bases; bases outside gene matches: 4. CDR3 size: 15 residues. CDR3 bases: TGTGCCAGCAGTGCACAGGGGGCTGTCACCGGGGAGCTGTTTTTT. It encodes CASSAQGAVTGELFF.

This clonotype was observed at least ten times. The rearrangement joins TRBV7-2 to TRBJ1-5; 8 nucleotides agree with TRBD1. Germline V gives CDR1 SGHTA, CDR2 FQGNSA. V lost 4 bases to trimming and J lost 5 bases; unmatched junction nucleotides: 1. The CDR3 contains 13 residues. CDR3 sequence reads: CASSWTGYQPQHF. The CDR3 nucleotides are TGTGCCAGCAGCTGGACAGGGTATCAGCCCCAGCATTTT.

In this sample, this clonotype turned up many times. The junction shows a germline mismatch at one end, possibly a read error. This chain connects TRBV19 to TRBJ1-2; TRBD1 matches at 7 bases. Germline V gene sequence: CDR1 LNHDA, CDR2 SQIVND (reference sequence). The CDR3 spans 13 residues. CDR3 in amino acids: CASSTGTAYGYTF. CDR3 nucleotides: TGCGCCAGCAGCACCGGGACAGCATATGGCTACACCTTC.

Many counts were recorded for this clonotype. The chain joins TRBV4-1 to TRBJ1-5, with TRBD1 matching 7 bases. The germline V gene has CDR1 MGHRA and CDR2 YSYEKL. V lost 4 bases and J lost 7; bases outside the gene matches: 7. The CDR3 loop spans 14 amino acids. As DNA, the CDR3 is TGCGCCAGCAGCCCCAGACAGGGTGAACAGCCCCAGCATTTT. Its translation: CASSPRQGEQPQHF.

This clonotype was recorded a few times. A much larger clone sits a single nucleotide away, making a read error possible. V gene TRBV20-1 combines with J gene TRBJ1-1, with 7 positions matching TRBD1. J lost 10 bases, V lost 7 bases, and 9 bases had no gene match. This CDR3 contains 11 residues. Germline-derived CDR1 and CDR2 are DFQATT and SNEGSKA (reference sequence). The CDR3 nucleotides are TGCAGTGTCACAGACAGGGTGGCAGCTTTCTTT. Amino acid sequence: CSVTDRVAAFF.

This clonotype was observed a handful of times. The chain recombines TRBV6-1 with TRBJ1-1; 7 nucleotides agree with TRBD1. This CDR3 has 21 residues. J was trimmed by 5 bases and V by 2 bases; bases with no gene match: 26. Germline V gene sequence: CDR1 MNHNS, CDR2 SASEGT. The CDR3 loop reads CASSEPYLETGQTPYVTEAFF. CDR3 bases: TGTGCCAGCAGTGAACCTTATTTAGAGACAGGGCAAACCCCCTACGTGACTGAAGCTTTCTTT.

This clonotype came up many times. This chain links TRBV28 with TRBJ1-2, with 9 bases fitting TRBD1. From germline, CDR1 is MDHEN and CDR2 SYDVKM. J was trimmed by 4 bases and V by 8 bases; bases with no gene match: 5. The CDR3 length is 13 residues. The CDR3 DNA reads as TGTGCCAGCCGCGGACAGGGGCTCTATGGCTACACCTTC. Its protein is CASRGQGLYGYTF.

The gene calls are TRBV20-1 and TRBJ2-5, with a weak D call TRBD1 (6 bases). V lost 1 base, J lost 4 bases, and 10 bases lay in between. The CDR3 runs to 13 residues. Looked up from germline, CDR1 is DFQATT and CDR2 is SNEGSKA (reference sequence). CDR3 nucleotide sequence: TGCAGTGCTAGAGCTGGGGGCGTAGAGACCCAGTACTTC. This translates into CSARAGGVETQYF.

This clonotype was detected many times. J is TRBJ1-5 and V is TRBV12-3 or TRBV12-4; D not resolved. The CDR3 spans 13 residues. The V and J ends lost 5 bases and 3 bases respectively, with 8 bases between them. Here the CDR3 DNA reads TGTGCCAGCAGTCGGGATAACAATCAGCCCCAGCATTTT. As protein: CASSRDNNQPQHF.

This clonotype appeared a single time. The chain carries TRBV6-1 and TRBJ2-5, with TRBD2 matching over 8 bases. The CDR3 spans 16 residues. With V trimmed by 1 base and J by 3 bases, 7 bases remained unmatched. Germline V CDR1 and CDR2: MNHNS, SASEGT. The CDR3 here is CASSEEVAGGEETQYF. As DNA, the CDR3 is TGTGCCAGCAGTGAAGAGGTGGCGGGGGGAGAAGAGACCCAGTACTTC.

This clonotype was picked up many times. The V gene is TRBV20-1, the J gene TRBJ1-1, with 9 bases that match TRBD1. CDR1 DFQATT and CDR2 SNEGSKA come from the germline V gene (reference sequence). The V and J ends lost 2 bases and 7 bases, in that order; junction bases with no gene match: 14. CDR3 length: 16 amino acids. The CDR3: CSARPGQGFEGREAFF. The CDR3 bases are TGCAGTGCTAGACCGGGACAGGGCTTCGAGGGGCGTGAAGCTTTCTTT.

This clonotype showed up just once. CDR3 loop: CASSLGGGPSGELFF. DNA of the CDR3: TGTGCCAGTAGTTTGGGCGGCGGTCCTTCCGGGGAGCTGTTTTTT. This chain connects TRBV19 to TRBJ2-2, with D unresolved. Germline CDR1 is LNHDA and CDR2 is SQIVND (reference sequence). The CDR3 loop spans 15 amino acids. The V and J ends lost 5 bases and 6 bases respectively, with 16 bases between them.

This clonotype was seen repeatedly, ten times or more. The chain carries TRBV11-2 and TRBJ2-5, with D perhaps assigned TRBD1 or TRBD2 (5 bases each). This CDR3 contains 15 residues. Trimming left V 5 bases short and J 5 bases short, with 18 bases between. In germline, CDR1 is SGHAT, CDR2 FQNNGV. The CDR3 DNA follows: TGTGCCAGCAGCCCCATGGCTAGCAGGGTTGAGACCCAGTACTTC. Translating gives CASSPMASRVETQYF.

This chain links TRBV28 with TRBJ2-7; a weak D match, TRBD1 (5 bases). There are 14 residues in the CDR3. Between the trimmed V and J ends, which lost 6 bases and 2 bases, there was a span of 14 bases. The germline CDR1 and CDR2 sequences are MDHEN and SYDVKM. The chain's CDR3 is CASSRAGKAYEQYF. CDR3 nucleotide sequence: TGTGCCAGCAGCCGTGCAGGGAAGGCCTACGAGCAGTACTTC. The full variable domain, completed using reference TRBV28 and TRBJ2-7, is DVKVTQSSRYLVKRTGEKVFLECVQDMDHENMFWYRQDPGLGLRLIYFSYDVKMKEKGDIPEGYSVSREKKERFSLILESASTNQTSMYLCASSRAGKAYEQYFGPGTRLTVT.

J is TRBJ1-3 and V is TRBV10-2, with 10 bases identical to TRBD1. The CDR3 sequence is 16 residues long. V dropped 7 bases and J dropped 1; count of bases not matched to a gene: 7. The germline CDR1 and CDR2 sequences are WSHSY and SAAADI. The CDR3 here is CASIPRDRGSGNTIYF. The CDR3 DNA follows: TGCGCCAGCATCCCCCGGGACAGGGGTTCTGGAAACACCATATATTTT.

Many counts were recorded for this clonotype. The V and J genes are TRBV9 and TRBJ1-2; D is uncertain. Germline-derived CDR1 and CDR2 are SGDLS and YYNGEE. The CDR3 length is 14 residues. The ends were cut back, 0 bases at V and 3 bases at J, with 9 bases in the middle. CDR3 DNA: TGTGCCAGCAGCGTAGTTCCGGGAGACTATGGCTACACCTTC. Translation: CASSVVPGDYGYTF.

J is TRBJ1-5 and V is TRBV10-3; TRBD1 is a possible D gene (5 bases). The CDR3 is made up of 12 amino acids. The germline CDR1 and CDR2 sequences are ENHRY and SYGVKD. V was cut by 7 bases and J by 4 bases, with 8 bases left in between. CDR3 sequence reads: CAIKDTNQPQHF. The DNA for the CDR3 is TGTGCCATCAAGGACACGAATCAGCCCCAGCATTTT.